Shown below are 23 T cell receptor beta chains from a single sample sequenced in a study of Tregs in tolerant kidney transplant recipients. The protocol was immunoSEQ multiplex PCR, while the TCRdb copy is restricted to in-frame clones and leaves out a portion. The sample records about 69,000 clones, about 89% being singletons. The sample here was CD4+ T cells from blood, taken before the transplant. The receptor set was obtained from a human donor who received a combined kidney and bone marrow transplant.

This chain joins TRBV29-1 and TRBJ1-1, with D unclear. Trimming stripped 1 base from V and 1 base from J, with 7 bases between. The CDR3 covers 13 residues. Germline loops: CDR1 SQVTM, CDR2 ANQGSEA. This chain's CDR3 is CSVEVSQNTEAFF. The CDR3 DNA reads as TGCAGCGTTGAAGTTTCCCAGAACACTGAAGCTTTCTTT.

The J gene is TRBJ1-5, the V gene TRBV18; D gene unclear. Germline V gene sequence: CDR1 KGHSH, CDR2 LQKENI. The CDR3 consists of 14 residues. V was clipped by 5 bases and J by 0 bases, with 8 bases between them. The CDR3 bases are TGTGCCAGCTCAGGAGACGATAGCAATCAGCCCCAGCATTTT. Translated: CASSGDDSNQPQHF.

This clone was recorded once. The V call is TRBV29-1, the J call TRBJ1-2; D not resolved. Trimming took 3 bases from V and 8 from J, leaving 7 bases between them. CDR1 SQVTM and CDR2 ANQGSEA come from the germline V gene. The CDR3 is 10 amino acids. The CDR3 region has the DNA TGCAGCGTTGATTCGTCCGGCTACACCTTC. As protein: CSVDSSGYTF.

The genes are TRBV2 and TRBJ2-3, with 8 bases fitting TRBD1. There are 14 residues in the CDR3. V lost 10 bases, J lost 6 bases, and 12 bases stayed unmatched. CDR1 SNHLY and CDR2 FYNNEI come from the germline V gene. For the CDR3, the DNA is TGTGCCACCAGACAGGGGCAGGGATCTGATACGCAGTATTTT. Residues: CATRQGQGSDTQYF.

This clone was detected once. V gene TRBV5-6 combines with J gene TRBJ2-1; possible D gene TRBD2, 6 bases. CDR3 length: 16 amino acids. The germline V gene encodes CDR1 SGHDT and CDR2 YYEEEE. V was clipped by 0 bases and J by 4 bases, with 14 bases between them. This CDR3 reads CASSLGGLASYNEQFF. DNA for the CDR3: TGTGCCAGCAGCTTGGGTGGGCTAGCGAGTTACAATGAGCAGTTCTTC.

This sequence joins TRBV27 and TRBJ2-1, with a weak D call TRBD1 (5 bases). Germline CDR1 and CDR2: MNHEY and SMNVEV (reference sequence). With 3 bases removed from V and 2 bases from J, the gap between germline ends came to 11 bases. This CDR3 has 15 residues. In nucleotides, the CDR3 is TGTGCCAGCAGTTTCATCCAGGGTCCCTACAATGAGCAGTTCTTC. As protein: CASSFIQGPYNEQFF.

CDR3 in amino acids: CASSPGLAGSLGGETQYF. As DNA, the CDR3 is TGCGCCAGCAGCCCGGGACTAGCGGGAAGCCTCGGAGGGGAGACCCAGTACTTC. The V and J genes are TRBV5-1 and TRBJ2-5; the match to TRBD2 covers 13 bases. The junction had 14 bases not matched to a gene; V was cut back by 4 bases and J by 5 bases. The CDR3 extends over 18 amino acids. The germline CDR1 and CDR2 sequences are SGHRS and YFSETQ.

The chain uses TRBV5-1 and TRBJ1-1; possibly TRBD1 for D (6 bases). The CDR3 length is 14 residues. Germline CDR1 reads SGHRS; CDR2 reads YFSETQ. Trimming removed 4 bases at V and 4 bases at J, with 14 bases between. CDR3 loop: CASSGSNRVTEAFF. The CDR3 nucleotides are TGCGCCAGCAGCGGATCCAACAGGGTCACTGAAGCTTTCTTT.

The chain is built from TRBV9 and TRBJ2-4; 9 positions match TRBD2. Per germline, CDR1 SGDLS and CDR2 YYNGEE. Germline trimming cut 1 base from V and 4 bases from J; bases unmatched to any gene: 3. The CDR3 covers 15 residues. The CDR3 sequence: CASSVTTSGKNIQYF. CDR3 nucleotides: TGTGCCAGCAGCGTAACGACTAGCGGTAAAAACATTCAGTACTTC.

The chain employs TRBV6-5 and TRBJ2-2; 9 bases match TRBD1. Germline V lookup: CDR1 MNHEY, CDR2 SVGAGI. V trimming: 2 bases; J trimming: 4 bases; junction bases outside the gene matches: 2. This CDR3 has 15 residues. CDR3 protein: CASSYQGQGTGELFF. The CDR3 nucleotides are TGTGCCAGCAGTTACCAGGGACAGGGCACCGGGGAGCTGTTTTTT.

The chain has TRBV28 and TRBJ2-7; TRBD2 aligns across 14 bases. Germline lookup yields CDR1 MDHEN and CDR2 SYDVKM. The CDR3 covers 17 residues. Trimming removed 10 bases from V and 2 bases from J; junction bases left unmatched: 13. The CDR3 spells CATQGLAGEWVTYEQYF. The CDR3 DNA sequence: TGTGCCACCCAGGGACTAGCGGGAGAATGGGTGACCTACGAGCAGTACTTC.

This chain connects TRBV7-9 to TRBJ2-4; 11 nucleotides agree with TRBD1. There are 19 residues in the CDR3. V shed 1 base and J 0 bases; nucleotides not matched to a gene: 8. Per the germline V gene, CDR1 is SEHNR and CDR2 is FQNEAQ (reference sequence). CDR3 bases: TGTGCCAGCAGCTTAGTGTGGACAGGGGGCCGGGGAGCCAAAAACATTCAGTACTTC. This encodes CASSLVWTGGRGAKNIQYF. The variable domain in full, completed from reference TRBV7-9 and TRBJ2-4, reads DTGVSQNPRHKITKRGQNVTFRCDPISEHNRLYWYRQTLGQGPEFLTYFQNEAQLEKSRLLSDRFSAERPKGSFSTLEIQRTEQGDSAMYLCASSLVWTGGRGAKNIQYFGAGTRLSVL.

The chain combines TRBV7-2 with TRBJ2-3; D not resolved. The V gene lost 0 bases and the J gene lost 2 bases, with 6 bases spanning the gap. The CDR3 spans 14 residues. The V gene's germline CDR1 is SGHTA and CDR2 FQGNSA. CDR3 sequence (DNA): TGTGCCAGCAGCTTAGCTAGCTTCACAGATACGCAGTATTTT. Its protein is CASSLASFTDTQYF.

A remark on this clone: The same CDR3 is also encoded by other DNA sequences in this sample. The V and J genes are TRBV2 and TRBJ1-1; unclear D gene. Trimming removed 4 bases from V and 4 bases from J, with 10 bases in between. The CDR3 totals 13 residues. Germline CDR1 reads SNHLY; CDR2 reads FYNNEI. CDR3 DNA: TGTGCCAGCAGTGGGGGAGGGAGCACTGAAGCTTTCTTT. It codes for CASSGGGSTEAFF.

The chain uses TRBV28 and TRBJ2-2; D not resolved. The CDR3 is 14 amino acids. Trimming took 6 bases from V and 6 from J, leaving 14 bases between them. Germline V lookup: CDR1 MDHEN, CDR2 SYDVKM. In DNA, the CDR3 is TGTGCCAGCAGAAACCCTGGAGAGGCCGGGGAGCTGTTTTTT. Encoded protein: CASRNPGEAGELFF.

V and J are TRBV27 and TRBJ2-1; 9 bases agree with TRBD2. V lost 8 bases, J lost 7 bases, and 9 bases stayed unmatched. This CDR3 has 14 residues. In germline, CDR1 is MNHEY, CDR2 SMNVEV (reference sequence). The CDR3 region is CASGGGLAWNEQFF. The CDR3 DNA follows: TGTGCCAGCGGGGGGGGACTAGCATGGAATGAGCAGTTCTTC.

V is TRBV6-6 and J is TRBJ2-1; D is unresolved. Trimming left V 10 bases short and J 7 bases short, with 14 bases between. In germline, CDR1 is MNHNY, CDR2 SVGAGI (reference sequence). This CDR3 contains 12 residues. The CDR3 sequence: CATQVPRNEQFF. CDR3 nucleotide sequence: TGTGCCACCCAGGTCCCTCGGAATGAGCAGTTCTTC.

V usage is TRBV7-9 and J usage is TRBJ2-2; a weak D match, TRBD1 (6 bases). Trimming pared 0 bases from V and 8 bases from J, leaving 16 bases between. The germline CDR1 and CDR2 sequences are SEHNR and FQNEAQ (reference sequence). The CDR3 runs 16 residues. CDR3 coding DNA: TGTGCCAGCAGCTTAGCCAGGGACATGAATTTGGGGGAGCTGTTTTTT. It yields the protein CASSLARDMNLGELFF.

The chain couples TRBV27 to TRBJ1-1, with D maybe TRBD1 (6 bases). The V end lost 3 bases, the J end lost 2 bases, and 10 bases lay between the germline ends. The length of the CDR3 is 14 residues. From germline, CDR1 is MNHEY and CDR2 SMNVEV (reference sequence). In DNA form, the CDR3 reads TGTGCCAGCAGTTTGGAACAGGGCAACACTGAAGCTTTCTTT. Translation: CASSLEQGNTEAFF.

This clone was observed a few times. The CDR3 DNA is TGCGCCAGCAGCTTGGAAGGACAGAATCAGCCCCAGCATTTT. Translating gives CASSLEGQNQPQHF. The chain couples TRBV5-1 to TRBJ1-5, with D perhaps matching TRBD1 (6 bases). Per the germline V gene, CDR1 is SGHRS and CDR2 is YFSETQ. Trimming shortened V by 0 bases and J by 4 bases, and 8 bases separated the two germline ends. CDR3 size: 14 residues.

The V gene is TRBV7-9, the J gene TRBJ1-5, with 7 nucleotides matching TRBD1. The V and J ends lost 4 bases and 9 bases, in that order; junction bases with no gene match: 6. Per germline, CDR1 SEHNR and CDR2 FQNEAQ (reference sequence). The CDR3 extends over 13 amino acids. Here the CDR3 DNA reads TGTGCCAGCAGCTCGACAGGGCCGGGGCCCCAGCATTTT. Translation gives CASSSTGPGPQHF.

The genes are TRBV7-2 and TRBJ2-3; D gene ambiguous. Deletions cut 4 bases from V and 2 bases from J, with 4 bases between. Germline CDR1 and CDR2: SGHTA and FQGNSA. CDR3 length equals 12 residues. For the CDR3, the DNA is TGTGCCAGCAGCTACTTCACAGATACGCAGTATTTT. Amino acid sequence: CASSYFTDTQYF.

The chain combines TRBV7-2 with TRBJ2-1; no definite D call. Trimming left V 1 base short and J 0 bases short, with 16 bases between. This CDR3 spans 18 amino acids. The germline gives CDR1 SGHTA, CDR2 FQGNSA. DNA for the CDR3: TGTGCCAGCAGCTTAGGGGTGGGCTACACGAGCTCCTACAATGAGCAGTTCTTC. Amino acids: CASSLGVGYTSSYNEQFF.